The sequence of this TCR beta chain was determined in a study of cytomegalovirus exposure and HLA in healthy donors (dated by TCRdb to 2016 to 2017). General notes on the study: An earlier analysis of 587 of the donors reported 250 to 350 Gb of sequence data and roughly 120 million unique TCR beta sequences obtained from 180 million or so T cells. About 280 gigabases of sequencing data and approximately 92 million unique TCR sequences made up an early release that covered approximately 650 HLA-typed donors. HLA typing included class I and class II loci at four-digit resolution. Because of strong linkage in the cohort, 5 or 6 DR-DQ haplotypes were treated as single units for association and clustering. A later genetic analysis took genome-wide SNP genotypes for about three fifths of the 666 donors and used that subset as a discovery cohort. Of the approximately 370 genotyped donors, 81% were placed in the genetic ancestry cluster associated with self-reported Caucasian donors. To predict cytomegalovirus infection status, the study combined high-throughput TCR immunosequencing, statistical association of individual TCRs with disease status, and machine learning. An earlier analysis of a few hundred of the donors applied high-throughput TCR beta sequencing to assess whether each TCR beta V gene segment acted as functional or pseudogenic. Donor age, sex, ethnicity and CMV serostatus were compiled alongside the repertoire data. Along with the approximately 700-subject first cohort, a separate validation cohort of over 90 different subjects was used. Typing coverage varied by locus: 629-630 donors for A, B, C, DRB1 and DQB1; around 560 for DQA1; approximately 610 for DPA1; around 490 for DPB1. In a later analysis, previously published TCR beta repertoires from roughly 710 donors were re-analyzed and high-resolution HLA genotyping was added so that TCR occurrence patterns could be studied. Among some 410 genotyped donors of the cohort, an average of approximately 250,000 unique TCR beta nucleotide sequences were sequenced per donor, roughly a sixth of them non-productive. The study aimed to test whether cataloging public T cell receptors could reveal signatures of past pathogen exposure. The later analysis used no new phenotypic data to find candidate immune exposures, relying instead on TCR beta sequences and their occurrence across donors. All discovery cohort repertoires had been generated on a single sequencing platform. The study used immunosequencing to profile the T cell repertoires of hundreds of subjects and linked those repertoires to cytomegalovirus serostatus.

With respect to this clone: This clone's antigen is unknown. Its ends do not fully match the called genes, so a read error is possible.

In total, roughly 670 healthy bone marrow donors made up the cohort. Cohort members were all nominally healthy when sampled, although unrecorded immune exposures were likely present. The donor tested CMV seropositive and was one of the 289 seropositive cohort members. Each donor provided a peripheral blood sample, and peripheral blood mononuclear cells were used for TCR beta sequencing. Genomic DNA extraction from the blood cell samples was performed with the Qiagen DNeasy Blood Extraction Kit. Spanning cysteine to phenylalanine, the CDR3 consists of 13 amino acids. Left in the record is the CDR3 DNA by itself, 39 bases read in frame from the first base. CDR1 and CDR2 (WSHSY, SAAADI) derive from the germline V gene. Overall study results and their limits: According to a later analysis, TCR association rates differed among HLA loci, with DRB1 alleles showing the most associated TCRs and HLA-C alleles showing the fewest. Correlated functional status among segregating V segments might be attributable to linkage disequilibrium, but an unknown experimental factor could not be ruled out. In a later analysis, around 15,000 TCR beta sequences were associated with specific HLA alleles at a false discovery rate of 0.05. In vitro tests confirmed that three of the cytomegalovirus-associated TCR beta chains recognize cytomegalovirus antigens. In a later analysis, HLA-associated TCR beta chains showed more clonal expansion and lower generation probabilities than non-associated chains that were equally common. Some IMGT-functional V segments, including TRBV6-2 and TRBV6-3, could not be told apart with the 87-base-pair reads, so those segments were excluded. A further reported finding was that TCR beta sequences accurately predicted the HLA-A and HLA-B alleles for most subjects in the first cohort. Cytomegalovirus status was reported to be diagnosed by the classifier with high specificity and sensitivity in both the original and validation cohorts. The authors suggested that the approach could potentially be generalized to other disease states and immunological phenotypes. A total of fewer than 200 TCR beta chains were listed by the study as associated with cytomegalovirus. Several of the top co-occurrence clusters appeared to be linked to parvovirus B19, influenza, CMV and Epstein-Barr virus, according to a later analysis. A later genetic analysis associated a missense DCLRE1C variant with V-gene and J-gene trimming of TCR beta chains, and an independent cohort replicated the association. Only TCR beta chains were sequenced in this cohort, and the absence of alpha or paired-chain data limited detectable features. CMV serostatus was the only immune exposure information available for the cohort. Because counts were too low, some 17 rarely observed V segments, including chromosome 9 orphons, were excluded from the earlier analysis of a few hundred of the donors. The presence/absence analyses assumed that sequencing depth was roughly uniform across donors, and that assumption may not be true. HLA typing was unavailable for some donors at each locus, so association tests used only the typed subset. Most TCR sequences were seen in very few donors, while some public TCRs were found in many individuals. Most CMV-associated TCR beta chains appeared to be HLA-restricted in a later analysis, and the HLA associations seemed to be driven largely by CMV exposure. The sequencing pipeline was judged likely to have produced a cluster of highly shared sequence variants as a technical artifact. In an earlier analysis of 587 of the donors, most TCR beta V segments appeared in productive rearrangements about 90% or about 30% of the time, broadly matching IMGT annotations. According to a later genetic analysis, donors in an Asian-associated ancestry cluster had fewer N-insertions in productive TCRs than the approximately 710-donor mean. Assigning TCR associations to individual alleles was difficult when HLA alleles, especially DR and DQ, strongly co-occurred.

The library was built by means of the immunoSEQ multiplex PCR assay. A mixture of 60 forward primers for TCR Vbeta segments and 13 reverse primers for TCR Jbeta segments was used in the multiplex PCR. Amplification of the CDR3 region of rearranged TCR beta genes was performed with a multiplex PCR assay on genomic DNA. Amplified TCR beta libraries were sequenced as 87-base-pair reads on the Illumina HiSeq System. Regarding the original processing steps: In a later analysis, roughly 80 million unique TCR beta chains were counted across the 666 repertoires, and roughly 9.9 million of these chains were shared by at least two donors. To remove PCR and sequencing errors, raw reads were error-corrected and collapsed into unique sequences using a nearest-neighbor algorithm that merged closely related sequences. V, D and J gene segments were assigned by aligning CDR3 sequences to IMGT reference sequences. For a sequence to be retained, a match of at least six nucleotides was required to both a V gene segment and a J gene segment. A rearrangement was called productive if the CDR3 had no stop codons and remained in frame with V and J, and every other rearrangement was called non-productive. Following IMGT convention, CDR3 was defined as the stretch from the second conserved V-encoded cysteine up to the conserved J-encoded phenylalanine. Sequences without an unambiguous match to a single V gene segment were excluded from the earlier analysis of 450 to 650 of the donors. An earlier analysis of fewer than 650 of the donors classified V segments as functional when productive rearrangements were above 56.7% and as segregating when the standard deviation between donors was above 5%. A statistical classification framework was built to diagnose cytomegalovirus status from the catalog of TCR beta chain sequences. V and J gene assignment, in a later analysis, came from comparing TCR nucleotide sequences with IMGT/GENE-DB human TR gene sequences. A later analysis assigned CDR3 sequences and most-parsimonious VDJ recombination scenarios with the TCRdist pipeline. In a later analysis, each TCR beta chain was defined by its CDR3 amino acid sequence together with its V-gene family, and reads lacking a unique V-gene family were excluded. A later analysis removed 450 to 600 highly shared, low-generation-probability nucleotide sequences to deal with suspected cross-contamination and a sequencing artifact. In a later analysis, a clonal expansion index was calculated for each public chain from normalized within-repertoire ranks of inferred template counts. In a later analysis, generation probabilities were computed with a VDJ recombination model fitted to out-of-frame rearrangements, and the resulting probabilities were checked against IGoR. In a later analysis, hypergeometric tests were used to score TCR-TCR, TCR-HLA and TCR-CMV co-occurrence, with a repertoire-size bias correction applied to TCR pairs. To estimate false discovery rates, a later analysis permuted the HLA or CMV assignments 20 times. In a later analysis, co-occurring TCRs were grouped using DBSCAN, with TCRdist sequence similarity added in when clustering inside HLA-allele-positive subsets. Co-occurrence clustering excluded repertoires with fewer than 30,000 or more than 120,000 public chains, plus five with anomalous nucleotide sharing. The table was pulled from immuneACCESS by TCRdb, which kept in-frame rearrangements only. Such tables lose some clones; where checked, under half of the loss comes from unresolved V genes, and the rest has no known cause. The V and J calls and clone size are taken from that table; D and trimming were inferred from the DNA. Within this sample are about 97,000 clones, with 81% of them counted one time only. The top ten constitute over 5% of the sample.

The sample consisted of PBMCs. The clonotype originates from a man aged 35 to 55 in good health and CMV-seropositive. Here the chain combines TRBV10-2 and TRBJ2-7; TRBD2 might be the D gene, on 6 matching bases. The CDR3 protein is CASKPAGSYEQYF. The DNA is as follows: TGCGCTAGCAAGCCAGCGGGCTCCTACGAGCAGTACTTC.